These T cell receptor beta chains were read from a single sample in a study of blood T cell repertoires in COVID-19. Assay used: immunoSEQ multiplex PCR; TCRdb lists only in-frame clones, some missing. The repertoire holds around 260,000 clones, 80% to 90% seen once, with 10% in the top ten. The sample comprised peripheral blood. The origin of the receptors is a woman aged 65 to 85 with COVID-19, enrolled during active disease. Both conserved end residues are part of each CDR3. Clone size is not always given. Where it is, it says once, few, many or a class for expanded clones.

clone_size: NA
v_call: TRBV12-2
cdr3_aa: CASRLHRRGAINQPQHF

clone_size: once
v_call: TRBV28
cdr3_aa: CASSQTPTYEQYF

clone_size: NA
v_call: TRBV20-1
cdr3_aa: CSASSGRGTGELFF

clone_size: NA
v_call: TRBV5-1
cdr3_aa: CASTDRGGMLLDTEAFF

clone_size: NA
v_call: TRBV4-1
cdr3_aa: CASSHATDSLNTEAFF

clone_size: NA
v_call: TRBV18
cdr3_aa: CASSPGATYEQYF

clone_size: NA
v_call: TRBV15
cdr3_aa: CATSRDHVGTYEQYF

clone_size: NA
v_call: TRBV29-1
cdr3_aa: CSVVNSYEQYF

clone_size: NA
v_call: TRBV6-5
cdr3_aa: CASSYLRTGGGYTF

clone_size: NA
v_call: TRBV7-3
cdr3_aa: CASSPHGLAGGREQYF

clone_size: NA
v_call: TRBV7-3
cdr3_aa: CASRLVEWYGYTF

clone_size: few
v_call: TRBV28
cdr3_aa: CASSYQGAVAFF

clone_size: NA
v_call: TRBV28
cdr3_aa: CASSKSGTGTWPQHF

clone_size: once
v_call: TRBV3-1/TRBV3-2
cdr3_aa: CASRRGGDNEQFF

clone_size: NA
v_call: TRBV18
cdr3_aa: CASSSERLAGDTQYF

clone_size: NA
v_call: TRBV11-3
cdr3_aa: CASSPRTGRDTEAFF

clone_size: NA
v_call: TRBV21-1
cdr3_aa: CASSLTSGHVHTGELFF

clone_size: NA
v_call: TRBV6-2/TRBV6-3
cdr3_aa: CASSLKDTQYF

clone_size: NA
v_call: TRBV3-1/TRBV3-2
cdr3_aa: CASSPDRVRTDTQYF

clone_size: NA
v_call: TRBV19
cdr3_aa: CASSTGGLNSPLHF

clone_size: NA
v_call: TRBV30
cdr3_aa: CAWRRRGLGTEAFF

clone_size: NA
v_call: TRBV7-9
cdr3_aa: CASSLETGHNSPLHF

clone_size: NA
v_call: TRBV24-1
cdr3_aa: CATSARTGGSTEAFF

clone_size: NA
v_call: TRBV27
cdr3_aa: CASSLFVGGSEQYF

clone_size: NA
v_call: TRBV4-1
cdr3_aa: CASSQSQDNQPQHF

clone_size: NA
v_call: TRBV6-5
cdr3_aa: CASSYFRQGSNTEAFF

clone_size: NA
v_call: TRBV7-9
cdr3_aa: CASSSFIRDRNYGYTF

clone_size: NA
v_call: TRBV5-1
cdr3_aa: CASRVVGEGEQFF

clone_size: NA
v_call: TRBV27
cdr3_aa: CASSSLQGLGMNTEAFF

clone_size: NA
v_call: TRBV6-5
cdr3_aa: CASRGQINEKLFF

clone_size: NA
v_call: TRBV4-2
cdr3_aa: CASSRGTQDTQYF

clone_size: NA
v_call: TRBV7-7
cdr3_aa: CASSHGTANTGELFF

clone_size: NA
v_call: TRBV2
cdr3_aa: CASSATGKSSTRTYEQYF

clone_size: NA
v_call: TRBV5-1
cdr3_aa: CASSLDQGANTGELFF

clone_size: NA
v_call: TRBV6-5
cdr3_aa: CASGRGRYEQYF

clone_size: NA
v_call: TRBV6-2/TRBV6-3
cdr3_aa: CASSYGGRGNEQYF

clone_size: NA
v_call: TRBV5-8
cdr3_aa: CASSQGQGVGNQPQHF

clone_size: NA
v_call: TRBV6-2/TRBV6-3
cdr3_aa: CASSQGEGQPQHF

clone_size: NA
v_call: TRBV29-1
cdr3_aa: CSVEGPKNIQYF

clone_size: NA
v_call: TRBV19
cdr3_aa: CATAGRADTSYEQYF

clone_size: once
v_call: TRBV27
cdr3_aa: CASSSDRGRYYEQYF

clone_size: NA
v_call: TRBV30
cdr3_aa: CAWSSGIYGYTF

clone_size: NA
v_call: TRBV28
cdr3_aa: CASKLHPGGGTEAFF

clone_size: NA
v_call: TRBV28
cdr3_aa: CASSFLGPGIYGYTF

clone_size: NA
v_call: TRBV7-3
cdr3_aa: CASSLTRTRNTGELFF

clone_size: NA
v_call: TRBV24-1
cdr3_aa: CATASRTSGASYNEQFF

clone_size: NA
v_call: TRBV18
cdr3_aa: CASSPLAGELQETQYF

clone_size: NA
v_call: TRBV28
cdr3_aa: CASSDGTGVSYEQYF

clone_size: NA
v_call: TRBV6-5
cdr3_aa: CASSWRSGEKLFF

clone_size: NA
v_call: TRBV5-1
cdr3_aa: CASRRRGATSDTDTQYF

clone_size: NA
v_call: TRBV27
cdr3_aa: CASSSLAGVTEQFF

clone_size: NA
v_call: TRBV24-1
cdr3_aa: CATGVRYGYTF

clone_size: NA
v_call: TRBV19
cdr3_aa: CASSIGPGQETQYF

clone_size: NA
v_call: TRBV11-2
cdr3_aa: CASSLDLYGYTF

clone_size: NA
v_call: TRBV4-3
cdr3_aa: CASSPVMTGETQYF

clone_size: NA
v_call: TRBV28
cdr3_aa: CASSLTLNSPLHF

clone_size: NA
v_call: TRBV20-1
cdr3_aa: CSASYRAVGYGYTF

clone_size: NA
v_call: TRBV7-2
cdr3_aa: CASKLAGGTYEQYF

clone_size: NA
v_call: TRBV7-2
cdr3_aa: CASSLVDGDYEQYF

clone_size: few
v_call: TRBV25-1
cdr3_aa: CASSEDGEINEKLFF